This T cell receptor (beta chain) was obtained from a study of blood T cell repertoires in COVID-19. TCRdb's table, derived via immunoSEQ multiplex PCR, lists solely in-frame clones and lacks some. In the table there are 200,000 to 250,000 clones, approximately 86% of which are singletons. This CDR3 has 14 amino acids. Germline V CDR1 and CDR2: MDHEN, SYDVKM. The V segment lost 3 bases and the J segment 6 bases; nucleotides outside the gene matches: 1. As for this clone: In the same sample, other DNA sequences code for this CDR3.

This chain connects TRBV28 to TRBJ1-6; TRBD1 aligns across 8 bases. Sequencing was done on a sample of peripheral blood. The source of this sequence is a man between 60 and 70 years old with acute or convalescent COVID-19. CDR3 in DNA: TGTGCCAGCAGTTTGGACAGGGTTAATTCACCCCTCCACTTT. It yields the protein CASSLDRVNSPLHF. The variable domain in full, completed from reference TRBV28 and TRBJ1-6, reads DVKVTQSSRYLVKRTGEKVFLECVQDMDHENMFWYRQDPGLGLRLIYFSYDVKMKEKGDIPEGYSVSREKKERFSLILESASTNQTSMYLCASSLDRVNSPLHFGNGTRLTVT.